A single sample gave rise to the 11 T cell receptor beta chains below, sequenced in a study of blood T cell repertoires in COVID-19. The data were produced by immunoSEQ multiplex PCR, yet TCRdb's version contains in-frame clones alone and is incomplete. The sample has about 210,000 clones, roughly 90% seen once. The sample consisted of PBMCs or T cells enriched from blood (not recorded which). All receptors derive from a man younger than 35 with acute COVID-19.

The V call is TRBV14, the J call TRBJ2-1; D is uncertain. V shed 0 bases and J shed 8 bases, with 5 bases lying between them. There are 12 residues in the CDR3. In germline, CDR1 is SGHDN, CDR2 FVKESK. CDR3 DNA sequence: TGTGCCAGCAGCCAAGATCCTGATGAGCAGTTCTTC. Protein sequence: CASSQDPDEQFF.

This sequence joins TRBV7-3 and TRBJ1-6; perhaps TRBD1 as D (5 bases). The V end lost 3 bases, the J end lost 5 bases, and 11 bases lay between the germline ends. The CDR3 is 15 residues long. Germline V CDR1 and CDR2: SGHTA, FQGTGA. This CDR3 reads CASSFGGRDNSPLHF. Here the CDR3 DNA reads TGTGCCAGCAGCTTCGGGGGAAGAGATAATTCACCCCTCCACTTT.

The rearrangement joins TRBV7-2 to TRBJ2-3, with TRBD2 matching over 9 bases. Looked up from germline, CDR1 is SGHTA and CDR2 is FQGNSA. Trimming at V came to 3 bases and at J to 5 bases, leaving 9 bases not matched to a gene. This CDR3 is built from 16 residues. The CDR3 loop reads CASSFRAGGFIDTQYF. DNA of the CDR3: TGTGCCAGCAGCTTCCGGGCGGGAGGGTTCATAGATACGCAGTATTTT.

The chain carries TRBV6-1 and TRBJ2-2; 9 bases match TRBD2. CDR3 length equals 16 residues. Germline-derived CDR1 and CDR2 are MNHNS and SASEGT. The J segment lost 6 bases and the V segment lost 0 bases, leaving 5 bases of the junction unmatched. The chain's CDR3 is CASSEALLAGPGELFF. CDR3 coding DNA: TGTGCCAGCAGTGAAGCCCTGCTAGCGGGGCCCGGGGAGCTGTTTTTT.

J is TRBJ1-5 and V is TRBV28, with 7 nucleotides matching TRBD1. From germline, CDR1 is MDHEN and CDR2 SYDVKM. The CDR3 runs 14 residues. Trimming cost V 3 bases and J 5 bases; bases outside gene matches: 4. CDR3 nucleotides: TGTGCCAGCAGTTTTAGGACAGGACATCAGCCCCAGCATTTT. It encodes CASSFRTGHQPQHF. Supplemented by reference TRBV28 and TRBJ1-5, the full variable domain reads DVKVTQSSRYLVKRTGEKVFLECVQDMDHENMFWYRQDPGLGLRLIYFSYDVKMKEKGDIPEGYSVSREKKERFSLILESASTNQTSMYLCASSFRTGHQPQHFGDGTRLSIL.

The CDR3 coding sequence is TGCAGCGTTCTCCACAGGGATGGGGGGAACACTGAAGCTTTCTTT. The encoded protein is CSVLHRDGGNTEAFF. V gene TRBV29-1 combines with J gene TRBJ1-1; maybe TRBD1 (6 bases). Between the trimmed V and J ends, which lost 5 bases and 1 base, there was a span of 17 bases. This CDR3 contains 15 residues. Per germline, CDR1 SQVTM and CDR2 ANQGSEA.

This rearrangement joins TRBV24-1 to TRBJ1-6; 10 bases fit TRBD1. Losses at the gene ends were 1 base for V and 7 bases for J; bases not matched to a gene: 6. Germline V CDR1 and CDR2: KGHDR, SFDVKD. CDR3 length: 17 residues. For the CDR3, the DNA is TGTGCCACCAGTGATTTTGGGACAGGGGAGTCGAATTCACCCCTCCACTTT. It yields the protein CATSDFGTGESNSPLHF.

The chain links TRBV10-3 to TRBJ1-5; unclear D gene. CDR1 is ENHRY, CDR2 SYGVKD, per germline. The CDR3 has 15 residues. The V and J ends lost 2 bases and 1 base respectively, with 9 bases between them. In nucleotides, the CDR3 is TGTGCCATCAGTGAGAGCCTAACCAGCAATCAGCCCCAGCATTTT. Amino acid sequence: CAISESLTSNQPQHF.

J is TRBJ2-2 and V is TRBV30; the match to TRBD2 covers 9 bases. CDR3 length: 21 amino acids. Germline trimming cut 1 base from V and 5 bases from J; bases unmatched to any gene: 23. Germline V gene lookup returns CDR1 GTSNPN and CDR2 SVGIG (reference sequence). CDR3: CAWSAPWGSGRNTGRTGELFF. The CDR3 DNA reads as TGTGCCTGGAGTGCCCCCTGGGGTAGCGGGAGAAACACGGGTCGGACCGGGGAGCTGTTTTTT.

The CDR3 DNA sequence: TGTGCCAGCTCCTTAGGAGGGGCAGGCGTCGGCACCGGGGAGCTGTTTTTT. Its protein is CASSLGGAGVGTGELFF. V usage is TRBV9 and J usage is TRBJ2-2; D perhaps matches TRBD2 (6 bases). There are 17 residues in the CDR3. CDR1 is SGDLS, CDR2 YYNGEE, per germline. V lost 7 bases and J lost 4, with 23 bases in between.

This clone was observed a few times. The chain links TRBV25-1 to TRBJ2-3, with 8 bases that match TRBD2. V shed 7 bases and J 2 bases; nucleotides not matched to a gene: 5. This CDR3 contains 14 residues. Per the germline V gene, CDR1 is MGHDK and CDR2 is SYGVNS. The CDR3 is CASNTAGVTDTQYF. The CDR3 DNA reads as TGTGCCAGCAACACAGCGGGGGTCACAGATACGCAGTATTTT.